Each of the 11 T cell receptor beta chains below was sequenced from the same sample in a study of PD-L1 blockade in urothelial cancer. Libraries were prepared by immunoSEQ multiplex PCR; TCRdb keeps only in-frame clonotypes and omits some of them. The sample lists approximately 51,000 clones; approximately 86% were seen once. The sample was PBMCs, taken around atezolizumab (anti-PD-L1) treatment. These receptors all come from a man in his 60s with urothelial cancer.

This chain links TRBV15 with TRBJ2-1; 12 nucleotides line up with TRBD2. The trim removed 9 bases at V and 6 bases at J, leaving 3 bases unmatched. The CDR3 has 13 residues. Looked up from germline, CDR1 is LNHNV and CDR2 is YYDKDF (reference sequence). The CDR3 coding sequence is TGTGCCACTCCGGGACTAGCGGGCAATGAGCAGTTCTTC. Translation gives CATPGLAGNEQFF.

The chain links TRBV29-1 to TRBJ2-7; possibly TRBD2 for D (6 bases). Per the germline V gene, CDR1 is SQVTM and CDR2 is ANQGSEA. The CDR3 is made up of 12 amino acids. Trimming removed 6 bases from V and 1 base from J, with 10 bases in between. CDR3 sequence reads: CSVIGTSYEQYF. CDR3 DNA: TGCAGCGTAATTGGGACTTCCTACGAGCAGTACTTC.

This chain joins TRBV19 and TRBJ2-1, with TRBD1 identical over 10 bases. V trimming: 5 bases; J trimming: 7 bases; junction bases outside the gene matches: 5. The germline V gene has CDR1 LNHDA and CDR2 SQIVND (reference sequence). The CDR3 is 14 residues long. CDR3 in DNA: TGTGCCAGTAGTGCCCGGGACAGGGGAAATGAGCAGTTCTTC. This encodes CASSARDRGNEQFF.

V is TRBV4-3 and J is TRBJ2-1; 9 bases are shared with TRBD2. The CDR3 spans 16 residues. CDR1 LGHNA and CDR2 YSLEER come from the germline V gene. Trimming cost V 3 bases and J 7 bases; bases outside gene matches: 10. The CDR3 loop is CASSHPISGSWNEQFF. The CDR3 nucleotides are TGCGCCAGCAGCCATCCCATTAGCGGGAGCTGGAATGAGCAGTTCTTC.

As regards this clone: The junction shows a germline mismatch at one end, possibly a read error. The V call is TRBV7-7, the J call TRBJ2-7; a weak D match, TRBD2 (5 bases). The CDR3 runs to 14 residues. Germline V gives CDR1 SSHAT, CDR2 FNYEAQ (reference sequence). The CDR3 DNA follows: TGTGCTAGCAGCTTCGCAGAGGACTCCCACGAGCAGTACTTC. Translating it yields CASSFAEDSHEQYF.

The V call is TRBV7-3, the J call TRBJ2-1; TRBD2 aligns across 13 bases. J gave up 8 bases and V 4 bases, and 8 bases lay outside the gene matches. CDR1 is SGHTA, CDR2 FQGTGA, per germline. The CDR3 runs 16 residues. CDR3: CASSYQTSGGLDEQFF. DNA for the CDR3: TGTGCCAGCAGCTATCAGACTAGCGGGGGGTTAGATGAGCAGTTCTTC.

The chain joins TRBV6-5 to TRBJ1-1; maybe TRBD1 (6 bases). Germline CDR1 reads MNHEY; CDR2 reads SVGAGI. The CDR3 runs to 13 residues. The V gene lost 4 bases and the J gene lost 3 bases, with 9 bases spanning the gap. CDR3 sequence: CASSWNRDTEAFF. In DNA form, the CDR3 reads TGTGCCAGCAGTTGGAACAGGGACACTGAAGCTTTCTTT.

CDR3 in DNA: TGTGCCAGCAGTTTATATGTCAGAACTGAAGCTTTCTTT. It specifies CASSLYVRTEAFF. The V gene is TRBV27, the J gene TRBJ1-1, with D unclear. Trimming cost V 1 base and J 5 bases, with 8 bases left between them. CDR1 and CDR2 (germline): MNHEY, SMNVEV (reference sequence). CDR3 length equals 13 residues.

The chain carries TRBV28 and TRBJ1-2, with D unresolved. The V end lost 3 bases, the J end lost 4 bases, and 9 bases lay between the germline ends. The V gene's germline CDR1 is MDHEN and CDR2 SYDVKM. The CDR3 is 13 residues long. CDR3 bases: TGTGCCAGCAGTTTTAGACTGCTCTATGGCTACACCTTC. Amino acids: CASSFRLLYGYTF.

The gene calls are TRBV9 and TRBJ2-3, with a possible D match to TRBD2 (5 bases). CDR3 length: 16 amino acids. Germline V lookup: CDR1 SGDLS, CDR2 YYNGEE. Deletions cut 3 bases from V and 5 bases from J, with 19 bases between. CDR3 nucleotide sequence: TGTGCCAGCAGCGGAACTAGGATCAATTTGGGAGATACGCAGTATTTT. It encodes CASSGTRINLGDTQYF.

V is TRBV6-6 and J is TRBJ2-3; 8 nucleotides align to TRBD1. The length of the CDR3 is 15 residues. The junction had 3 bases not matched to a gene; V was cut back by 0 bases and J by 4 bases. Germline CDR1 and CDR2: MNHNY and SVGAGI (reference sequence). DNA of the CDR3: TGTGCCAGCAGTTACTCGGACAGGGCCCCAGATACGCAGTATTTT. This codes for CASSYSDRAPDTQYF.